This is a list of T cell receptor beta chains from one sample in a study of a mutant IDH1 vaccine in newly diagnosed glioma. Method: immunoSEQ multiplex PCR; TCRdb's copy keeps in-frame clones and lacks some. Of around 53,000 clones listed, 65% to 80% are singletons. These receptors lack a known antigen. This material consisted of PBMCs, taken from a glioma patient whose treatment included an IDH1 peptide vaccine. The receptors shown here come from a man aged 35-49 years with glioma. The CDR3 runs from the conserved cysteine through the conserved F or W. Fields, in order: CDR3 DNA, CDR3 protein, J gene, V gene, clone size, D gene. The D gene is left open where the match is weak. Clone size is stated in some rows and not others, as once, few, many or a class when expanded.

TGTGCCAGCAGTTCTTTACCGGGACAGGGGGCGAGTTATGGCTACACCTTC,CASSSLPGQGASYGYTF,TRBJ1-2,TRBV27,NA,TRBD1
TGTGCCAGCAGTTTAGGTCAATTAGCTAATGAAAAACTGTTTTTT,CASSLGQLANEKLFF,TRBJ1-4,TRBV27,NA,NA
TGTGCCAGTAGTATAACACGACAGGGGAGCTATGGCTACACCTTC,CASSITRQGSYGYTF,TRBJ1-2,TRBV19,NA,TRBD1
TGTGCCAGCTCACCACCGGTGGCAGGGTGGCATGGCTACACCTTC,CASSPPVAGWHGYTF,TRBJ1-2,TRBV18,NA,NA
TGTGCCATCAGCCCCGAGGGGGGTAATCAGCCCCAGCATTTT,CAISPEGGNQPQHF,TRBJ1-5,TRBV10-3,once,NA
TGTGCCAGCAGCAGAGTTCTAGGGGGGCCCTACAATGAGCAGTTCTTC,CASSRVLGGPYNEQFF,TRBJ2-1,TRBV7-9,NA,NA
TGTGCCAGCAGCTCGACCGTGGCTGAAGCTTTCTTT,CASSSTVAEAFF,TRBJ1-1,TRBV7-9,few,NA
TGTGCCAGTAGTATGGTGACAGCTGAAAAACTGTTTTTT,CASSMVTAEKLFF,TRBJ1-4,TRBV19,NA,NA
TGCGCCAGCAGCTTGCCGGACACCCTGGGGACTGAAGCTTTCTTT,CASSLPDTLGTEAFF,TRBJ1-1,TRBV4-1,NA,NA
TGTGCCAGCTCACAGGGACAGGGGGCGAGGAACACTGAAGCTTTCTTT,CASSQGQGARNTEAFF,TRBJ1-1,TRBV18,NA,TRBD1
TGTGCCAGTAGTGACAGGCAAGTGGGCTCTGGAAACACCATATATTTT,CASSDRQVGSGNTIYF,TRBJ1-3,TRBV19,NA,NA
TGCAGCGTTGAGGTGGGGGGTGGCTACACCTTC,CSVEVGGGYTF,TRBJ1-2,TRBV29-1,NA,NA
TGTGCCAGTAGCTACTTATATAGCGAGGGCGAGCAGTACTTC,CASSYLYSEGEQYF,TRBJ2-7,TRBV19,NA,NA
TGTGCCACCACTCAACATCACATGAACACTGAAGCTTTCTTT,CATTQHHMNTEAFF,TRBJ1-1,TRBV6-1,NA,NA
TGTGCCAGCAGCTTAGGGAGGGCCTACAATGAGCAGTTCTTC,CASSLGRAYNEQFF,TRBJ2-1,TRBV13,NA,NA
TGTGCCAGCAGCTCCAACATCGGAACCTATGGCTACACCTTC,CASSSNIGTYGYTF,TRBJ1-2,TRBV5-6,few,NA
TGCGCCAGCAGGGAGGCCGGGACAGGAGGGGAAAAACTGTTTTTT,CASREAGTGGEKLFF,TRBJ1-4,TRBV5-1,few,TRBD1
TGTGCCAGCAGCTTAACGGGCGGGGGGTATCCTAGCACAGATACGCAGTATTTT,CASSLTGGGYPSTDTQYF,TRBJ2-3,TRBV7-3,NA,TRBD2
TGTGCCAGCATGGGTTGGCAAGGGACCTACAATGAGCAGTTCTTC,CASMGWQGTYNEQFF,TRBJ2-1,TRBV6-5,once,NA
TGTGCCAGCAGCTTAGGCCTGGGACCCCCGTATTTT,CASSLGLGPPYF,TRBJ2-3,TRBV13,NA,NA
TGTGCCAGCTGGGGGTATCGAGGGACTGGAGGCTACACCTTC,CASWGYRGTGGYTF,TRBJ1-2,TRBV2,NA,NA
TGTGCCAGCAGCCCGCAATATGAAAAACTGTTTTTT,CASSPQYEKLFF,TRBJ1-4,TRBV7-9,NA,NA
TGTGCCAGCAGCCAACGACAGGGCTCCTACGAGCAGTACTTC,CASSQRQGSYEQYF,TRBJ2-7,TRBV7-8,NA,TRBD1
TGTGCCAGCAGCTTAGAGGCTACCTACGAGCAGTACTTC,CASSLEATYEQYF,TRBJ2-7,TRBV13,NA,NA
TGTGCCAGCAGCCCGATTACAGGTAACTCCTACGAGCAGTACTTC,CASSPITGNSYEQYF,TRBJ2-7,TRBV5-6,NA,NA
TGTGCTAGTGGTTTCATTGGGGGCTACGAGCAGTACTTC,CASGFIGGYEQYF,TRBJ2-7,TRBV12-5,NA,NA
TGTGCCAGCAGCCAAGGTCGTTTCACCGAGCAGTACTTC,CASSQGRFTEQYF,TRBJ2-7,TRBV14,few,NA
TGTGCCAGCAGCCGGACGGGACCTCAAGAGACCCAGTACTTC,CASSRTGPQETQYF,TRBJ2-5,TRBV11-3,NA,NA
TGTGCCAGTAGTAATAGCGGGGGGACAACTCGGTTCTTC,CASSNSGGTTRFF,TRBJ2-1,TRBV19,few,TRBD2
TGCGCCAGCAGCCAAGCCAAGAAGCCTGGATCCTACGAGCAGTACTTC,CASSQAKKPGSYEQYF,TRBJ2-7,TRBV4-1,NA,NA
TGCAGCGTTGAACCTCTCCCAGATACGCAGTATTTT,CSVEPLPDTQYF,TRBJ2-3,TRBV29-1,NA,NA
TGTGCCAGCAGCGCAGGGTCTAGCGGGGCCGCCTACGAGCAGTACTTC,CASSAGSSGAAYEQYF,TRBJ2-7,TRBV9,NA,TRBD2
TGTGCCAGCAGCAAAACGGGGACAGAAGGGACAAGGTATGGCTACACCTTC,CASSKTGTEGTRYGYTF,TRBJ1-2,TRBV7-9,NA,TRBD1
TGCGCCAGCAGCCTTTTTGGGGGTCAAGAGACCCAGTACTTC,CASSLFGGQETQYF,TRBJ2-5,TRBV5-1,NA,NA
TGTGCCAGCAGCTCGAGAGCGGGGGGGTTCAACTCCTACGAGCAGTACTTC,CASSSRAGGFNSYEQYF,TRBJ2-7,TRBV7-6,NA,TRBD2
TGTGCCAGCAGTGACTACGGGACAGGGATAACTGAAGCTTTCTTT,CASSDYGTGITEAFF,TRBJ1-1,TRBV25-1,NA,TRBD1
TGTGCCAGCAGCTTAGATGTTTATTCCTCCTACGAGCAGTACTTC,CASSLDVYSSYEQYF,TRBJ2-7,TRBV7-9,NA,NA
TGTGCCAGCAGCTTGCGTCTGGGGGGCATCCCTTCTGGAAACACCATATATTTT,CASSLRLGGIPSGNTIYF,TRBJ1-3,TRBV13,NA,NA
TGTGCCAGCTCGGGTCAAGGGATCTGGGGCACAGATACGCAGTATTTT,CASSGQGIWGTDTQYF,TRBJ2-3,TRBV9,NA,NA
TGTGCCAGCAGTTCCCCGGAGGAACCCAGTCAGCCCCAGCATTTT,CASSSPEEPSQPQHF,TRBJ1-5,TRBV6-7,NA,NA
TGTGCCATCAGCTGGGGGGGAGCGAGCTCCTACGAGCAGTACTTC,CAISWGGASSYEQYF,TRBJ2-7,TRBV10-3,NA,TRBD2
TGCAGCGTTTACGACGGGCCCTACGAGCAGTACTTC,CSVYDGPYEQYF,TRBJ2-7,TRBV29-1,NA,NA
TGTGCCAGTAGTATAGGCCCTGGGGCCAACGTCCTGACTTTC,CASSIGPGANVLTF,TRBJ2-6,TRBV19,NA,NA
TGTGCCAGCAGCCAAGGGCCCAGGGGGCCCGGGGAGCTGTTTTTT,CASSQGPRGPGELFF,TRBJ2-2,TRBV14,NA,TRBD1
TGTGCCAGCAAGCCGGACAGGAGGAACACTGAAGCTTTCTTT,CASKPDRRNTEAFF,TRBJ1-1,TRBV28,NA,TRBD1